The clone carrying this TCR beta chain was seen repeatedly, ten times or more. Its target is not known. For the second PCR, which ran for roughly 6 to 11 cycles, a sample-barcoded 5' primer and a J-beta primer mix were used. TCRdb redid the calling of the 5' RACE reads with MiXCR, one entry per CDR3 protein. Of about 650,000 distinct CDR3 sequences in the sample, roughly half are singletons; the top ten hold around an eighth. This entry comes from a study of blood T cells in healthy people across ages. Study in general: For every two T cells, template switching captured about one barcoded beta molecule.

Findings of the study overall: In long-lived donors, naive CD4+ cell counts and diversity exceeded those of aged donors. Age brought a roughly linear fall in TCR beta diversity measured per million T cells.

CDR3 length: 14 residues. Germline CDR1 reads SQVTM; CDR2 reads ANQGSEA. Trimming left V 4 bases short and J 1 base short, with 11 bases between. Whenever a sample was processed, at least 7 million PBMCs were isolated. This receptor was identified in a woman at least 80 years old in good health. This rearrangement joins TRBV29-1 to TRBJ2-1; maybe TRBD2 (5 bases). The sequenced sample consisted of blood. CDR3 in amino acids: CSVGGAVSYNEQFF. The DNA of the CDR3 is TGCAGCGTTGGGGGAGCGGTGTCCTACAATGAGCAGTTCTTC.